This is a list of T cell receptor beta chains from one sample in a study of human T cells and chemical hapten exposure. Using its own MiXCR run on the RACE reads, TCRdb lists one record per CDR3 protein. The repertoire holds around 330,000 distinct CDR3 sequences, approximately 5.8% seen once, with under 9.5% in the top ten. The sequencing here drew on whole blood, taken in connection with sensitization to the hapten diphenylcyclopropenone (DPC). The receptors stem from a woman between 18 and 30 years old with alopecia areata. Some clones in this sample may be carry-over from other donors' samples. The CDR3 runs from the conserved cysteine through the conserved F or W. The D gene is left open where the match is weak. Some rows mark clone size as missing; the rest say once, few, many or name a class of expanded clone.

abundance: -
v_gene: TRBV18
d_gene: -
j_gene: TRBJ1-6
CDR3aa: CASSSDGISPLHF
CDR3nt: TGTGCCAGCTCGTCCGACGGAATTTCACCCCTCCACTTT

abundance: -
v_gene: TRBV9
d_gene: -
j_gene: TRBJ1-4
CDR3aa: CASSVVPTEGEKLFF
CDR3nt: TGTGCCAGCAGCGTAGTCCCAACGGAGGGTGAAAAACTGTTTTTT

abundance: few
v_gene: TRBV6-5
d_gene: -
j_gene: TRBJ1-1
CDR3aa: CASSYSSGTLWTEAFF
CDR3nt: TGTGCCAGCAGTTACTCTTCGGGGACTTTGTGGACTGAAGCTTTCTTT

abundance: many
v_gene: TRBV6-2/TRBV6-3
d_gene: -
j_gene: TRBJ1-2
CDR3aa: CASSYLRGEPGYGYTF
CDR3nt: TGTGCCAGCAGTTACTTACGCGGCGAACCAGGCTATGGCTACACCTTC

abundance: -
v_gene: TRBV4-3
d_gene: -
j_gene: TRBJ1-2
CDR3aa: CASSQDSAGVNGYTF
CDR3nt: TGCGCCAGCAGCCAAGATTCGGCAGGGGTTAATGGCTACACCTTC

abundance: -
v_gene: TRBV15
d_gene: -
j_gene: TRBJ2-7
CDR3aa: CATSSITGTIFGEQYF
CDR3nt: TGTGCCACCAGCAGTATAACCGGGACAATATTCGGGGAGCAGTACTTC

abundance: few
v_gene: TRBV6-2/TRBV6-3
d_gene: -
j_gene: TRBJ2-6
CDR3aa: CASSQDTSGANVLTF
CDR3nt: TGTGCCAGCAGTCAAGACACCTCTGGGGCCAACGTCCTGACTTTC

abundance: -
v_gene: TRBV5-5
d_gene: -
j_gene: TRBJ1-4
CDR3aa: CASSLPGIGEKLFF
CDR3nt: TGTGCCAGCAGTTTGCCGGGAATTGGGGAAAAACTGTTTTTT

abundance: many
v_gene: TRBV2
d_gene: -
j_gene: TRBJ2-3
CDR3aa: CASSLLGGTDTQYF
CDR3nt: TGTGCCAGCAGTCTGCTAGGGGGCACAGATACGCAGTATTTT

abundance: -
v_gene: TRBV6-2/TRBV6-3
d_gene: -
j_gene: TRBJ2-3
CDR3aa: CASSSRRWEDTQYF
CDR3nt: TGTGCCAGCAGTTCCCGACGATGGGAGGATACGCAGTATTTT

abundance: many
v_gene: TRBV15
d_gene: -
j_gene: TRBJ2-3
CDR3aa: CATSRGWTVSSTDTQYF
CDR3nt: TGTGCCACCAGCAGGGGTTGGACAGTTTCTAGCACAGATACGCAGTATTTT

abundance: many
v_gene: TRBV6-6
d_gene: TRBD2
j_gene: TRBJ2-1
CDR3aa: CACQSGTSNEQFF
CDR3nt: TGTGCCTGCCAATCCGGGACTAGCAATGAGCAGTTCTTC

abundance: few
v_gene: TRBV4-2
d_gene: -
j_gene: TRBJ2-1
CDR3aa: CASSQAEQGRYNEQFF
CDR3nt: TGTGCCAGCAGCCAAGCGGAACAGGGCCGCTACAATGAGCAGTTCTTC

abundance: -
v_gene: TRBV28
d_gene: -
j_gene: TRBJ1-5
CDR3aa: CASSRMRSNQPQHF
CDR3nt: TGTGCCAGCAGCCGTATGAGGAGCAATCAGCCCCAGCATTTT

abundance: few
v_gene: TRBV18
d_gene: -
j_gene: TRBJ1-5
CDR3aa: CASSRSQGDNQPQHF
CDR3nt: TGTGCCAGCTCACGAAGCCAAGGAGACAATCAGCCCCAGCATTTT

abundance: many
v_gene: TRBV20-1
d_gene: -
j_gene: TRBJ2-1
CDR3aa: CSPKPRVDVNEQFF
CDR3nt: TGCAGTCCAAAGCCCCGGGTAGATGTCAATGAGCAGTTCTTC